This T cell receptor beta chain was recovered during a study of blood T cell repertoires in COVID-19. Trimming removed 5 bases from V and 2 bases from J, with 10 bases in between. This CDR3 contains 13 residues. From germline, CDR1 is SGHRS and CDR2 YFSETQ. Assay used: immunoSEQ multiplex PCR; TCRdb lists only in-frame clones, some missing. Of fewer than 200,000 clones in the sample, 70% to 85% were seen once. Worth noting for this clone: A far larger clone is one nucleotide away, so this likely arose from a read error.

The origin of this receptor is a woman of 80 years or more with acute or convalescent COVID-19. The chain links TRBV5-1 to TRBJ1-2, with D possibly TRBD1 on 5 matching bases. Material for sequencing was peripheral blood. CDR3 nucleotides: TGCGCCAGCAGGTCAGGGTTAAACTATGGCTACACCTTC. Its protein product is CASRSGLNYGYTF.